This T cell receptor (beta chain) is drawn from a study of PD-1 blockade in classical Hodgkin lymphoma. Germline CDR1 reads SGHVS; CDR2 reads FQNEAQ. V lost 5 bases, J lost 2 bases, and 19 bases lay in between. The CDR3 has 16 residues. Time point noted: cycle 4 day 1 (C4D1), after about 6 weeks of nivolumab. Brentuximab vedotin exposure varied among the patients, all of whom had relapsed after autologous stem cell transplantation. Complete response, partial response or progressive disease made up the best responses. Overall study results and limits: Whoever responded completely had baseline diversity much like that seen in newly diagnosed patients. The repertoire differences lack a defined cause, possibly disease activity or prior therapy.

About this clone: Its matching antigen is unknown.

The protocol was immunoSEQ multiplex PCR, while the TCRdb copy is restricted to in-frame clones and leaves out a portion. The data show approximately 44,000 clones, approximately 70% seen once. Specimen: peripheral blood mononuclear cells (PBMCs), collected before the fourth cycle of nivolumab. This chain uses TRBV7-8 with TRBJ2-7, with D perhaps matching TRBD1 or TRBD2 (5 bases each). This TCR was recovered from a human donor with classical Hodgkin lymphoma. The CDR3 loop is CASSPASGTRAYEQYF. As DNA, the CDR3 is TGTGCCAGCAGCCCCGCGAGTGGGACGCGAGCCTACGAGCAGTACTTC. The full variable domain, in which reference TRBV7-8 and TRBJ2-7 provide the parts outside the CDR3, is GAGVSQSPRYKVAKRGQDVALRCDPISGHVSLFWYQQALGQGPEFLTYFQNEAQLDKSGLPSDRFFAERPEGSVSTLKIQRTQQEDSAVYLCASSPASGTRAYEQYFGPGTRLTVT.